This T cell receptor (beta chain) was profiled in a study of blood T cell repertoires in COVID-19. Turning to the study itself: Samples representing acute and convalescent COVID-19 were sourced from the United States, Italy and Spain.

V dropped 4 bases and J dropped 0 bases, with 13 bases sitting between them. This CDR3 spans 16 amino acids. Germline V gives CDR1 SNHLY, CDR2 FYNNEI. Authors' analysis steps: Using reference gene primer amplification, nucleated cell counts were estimated. The data were produced by immunoSEQ multiplex PCR, yet TCRdb's version contains in-frame clones alone and is incomplete. The DNA was the basis for D and trimming; V, J and clone size are from that table. The sample holds tens of thousands of clones, about 88% seen once. The chain is built from TRBV2 and TRBJ1-5; tentatively, D is TRBD1 (5 bases). Sequenced sample: peripheral blood. This sequence was found in a man in his 60s with active COVID-19. The CDR3 here is CASSVGGGGSNQPQHF. CDR3 coding DNA: TGTGCCAGCAGTGTAGGCGGGGGAGGTAGCAATCAGCCCCAGCATTTT. The whole variable domain, filled in from reference TRBV2 and TRBJ1-5, reads EPEVTQTPSHQVTQMGQEVILRCVPISNHLYFYWYRQILGQKVEFLVSFYNNEISEKSEIFDDQFSVERPDGSNFTLKIRSTKLEDSAMYFCASSVGGGGSNQPQHFGDGTRLSIL.